This TCR beta chain was sequenced for a study of cytomegalovirus exposure and HLA in healthy donors. The V gene's germline CDR1 is SGDLS and CDR2 YYNGEE. The V end lost 3 bases, the J end lost 9 bases, and 19 bases lay between the germline ends. This CDR3 has 15 amino acids. The PCR was carried out with 60 Vbeta primers and 13 Jbeta primers. Produced via immunoSEQ multiplex PCR; TCRdb's table is partial and in-frame only. Of tens of thousands of clones listed, about 88% are singletons. The chain joins TRBV9 to TRBJ2-1, with D tentatively TRBD2 (6 bases). Sequencing was carried out using PBMCs. This TCR was sampled from a man aged 18 to 30 in good health and CMV-seronegative. The CDR3 here is CASSEERVSMGEQFF. Written as DNA, the CDR3 is TGTGCCAGCAGCGAGGAGCGGGTCTCGATGGGTGAGCAGTTCTTC.